This T cell receptor (beta chain) is from a study of cytomegalovirus exposure and HLA in healthy donors. 13 Jbeta primers and 60 Vbeta primers were used for the PCR. This table comes from immunoSEQ multiplex PCR, and its TCRdb copy is limited to in-frame clones, with some not included. The sample includes about 160,000 clones, 65% to 80% of them seen just once. On this clone: Antigen: not known.

Points from the study as a whole: Association of a missense DCLRE1C variant with TCR beta V- and J-gene trimming was reported in a later analysis. Among TCR beta chains, those listed as cytomegalovirus-associated numbered around 160.

Germline V gives CDR1 SGHTA, CDR2 FQGTGA. The ends were cut back, 2 bases at V and 6 bases at J, with 12 bases in the middle. The length of the CDR3 is 14 residues. The material sequenced was PBMCs. The TCR sequence derives from a female donor in good health and CMV-seronegative. The J gene is TRBJ2-3, the V gene TRBV7-3, with D possibly being TRBD2 (5 bases). For the CDR3, the DNA is TGTGCCAGCAGCTTAGGGAGCCCGGAGGATACGCAGTATTTT. It is translated as CASSLGSPEDTQYF.